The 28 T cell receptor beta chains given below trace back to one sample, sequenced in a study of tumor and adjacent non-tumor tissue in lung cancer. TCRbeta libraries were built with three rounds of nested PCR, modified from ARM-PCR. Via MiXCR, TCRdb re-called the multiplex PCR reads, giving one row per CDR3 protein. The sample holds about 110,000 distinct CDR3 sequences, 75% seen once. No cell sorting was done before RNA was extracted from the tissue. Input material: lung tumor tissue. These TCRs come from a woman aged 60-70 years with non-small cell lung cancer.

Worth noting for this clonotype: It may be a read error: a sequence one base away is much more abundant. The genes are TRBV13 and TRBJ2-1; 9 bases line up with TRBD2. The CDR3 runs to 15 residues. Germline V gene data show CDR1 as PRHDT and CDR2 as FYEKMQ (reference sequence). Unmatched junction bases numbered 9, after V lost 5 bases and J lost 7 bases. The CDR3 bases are TGTGCCAGCAGCCTTCGAGGTAGCGGGAGAAATGAGCAGTTCTTC. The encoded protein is CASSLRGSGRNEQFF.

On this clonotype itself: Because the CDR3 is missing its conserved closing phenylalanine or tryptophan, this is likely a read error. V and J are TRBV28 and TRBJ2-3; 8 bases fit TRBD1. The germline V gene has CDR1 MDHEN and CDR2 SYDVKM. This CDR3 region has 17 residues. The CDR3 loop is CAGSSPLPQGAPDTQYS. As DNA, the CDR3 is TGTGCCGGCAGTTCTCCGTTACCCCAGGGGGCCCCAGATACGCAGTATTCT.

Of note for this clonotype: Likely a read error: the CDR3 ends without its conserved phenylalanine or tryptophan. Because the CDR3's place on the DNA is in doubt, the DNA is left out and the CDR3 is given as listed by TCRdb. The CDR3 is CSARESGIYEQYL. The chain is built from TRBV20-1 and TRBJ2-7; the table names TRBD2, a call not compared with the DNA. The CDR3 sequence runs 13 residues, both termini included. Germline V CDR1 and CDR2: DFQATT, SNEGSKA (reference sequence).

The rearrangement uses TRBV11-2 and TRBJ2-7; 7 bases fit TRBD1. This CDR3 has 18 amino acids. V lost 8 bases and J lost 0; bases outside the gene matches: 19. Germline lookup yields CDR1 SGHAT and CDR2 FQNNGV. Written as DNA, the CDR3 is TGTGCCAGCGGCTCGGCCGGGACAGTGTTTCAAGCCTCCTACGAGCAGTACTTC. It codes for CASGSAGTVFQASYEQYF.

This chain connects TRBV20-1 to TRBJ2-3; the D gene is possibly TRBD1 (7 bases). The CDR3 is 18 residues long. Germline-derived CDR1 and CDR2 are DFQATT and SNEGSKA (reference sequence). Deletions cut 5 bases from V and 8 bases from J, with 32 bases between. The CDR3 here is CSAGTGLEGANFGSTQYF. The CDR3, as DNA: TGCAGTGCTGGTACGGGTCTAGAGGGGGCAAACTTCGGGAGTACGCAGTATTTT.

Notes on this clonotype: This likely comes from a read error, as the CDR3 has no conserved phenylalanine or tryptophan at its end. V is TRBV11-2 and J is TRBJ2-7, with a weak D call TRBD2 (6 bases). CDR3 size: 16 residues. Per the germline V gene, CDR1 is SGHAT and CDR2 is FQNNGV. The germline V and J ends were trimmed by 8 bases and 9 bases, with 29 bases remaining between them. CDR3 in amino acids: CASPVGERVNSYWQYL. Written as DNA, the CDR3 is TGTGCCAGCCCCGTCGGGGAGCGGGTAAACTCCTACTGGCAGTACCTC.

The CDR3 DNA is TGTGCCAGCAGCCAAGATGTTTCCAGCAAGAAGCAAGCTTTCTTT. It encodes CASSQDVSSKKQAFF. The V gene is TRBV4-2, the J gene TRBJ1-1; no definite D call. This CDR3 has 15 residues. Trimming shortened V by 0 bases and J by 9 bases, and 17 bases separated the two germline ends. In germline, CDR1 is LGHNA, CDR2 YNFKEQ.

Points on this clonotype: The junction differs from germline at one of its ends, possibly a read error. The CDR3 DNA reads TGTGCCAGCAGCAAGGGGACTAGCGGGAGCTACGAGCTGTACTTC. This codes for CASSKGTSGSYELYF. The chain recombines TRBV11-2 with TRBJ2-7, with 14 bases that match TRBD2. From germline, CDR1 is SGHAT and CDR2 FQNNGV. This CDR3 is 15 amino acids long.

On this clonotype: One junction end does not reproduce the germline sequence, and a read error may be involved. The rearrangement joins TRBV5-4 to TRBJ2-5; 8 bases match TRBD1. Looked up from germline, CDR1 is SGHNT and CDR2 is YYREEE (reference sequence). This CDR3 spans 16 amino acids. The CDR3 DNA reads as TGTGCCAGCAGTTTTCGACAGGGGATAGAAGAGGAGATCCAGTACTTC. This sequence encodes CASSFRQGIEEEIQYF.

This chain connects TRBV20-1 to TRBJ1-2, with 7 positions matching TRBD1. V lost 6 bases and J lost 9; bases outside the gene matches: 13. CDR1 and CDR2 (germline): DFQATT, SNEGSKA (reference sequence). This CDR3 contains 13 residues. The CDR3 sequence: CSARGEGARSYTF. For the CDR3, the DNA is TGCAGTGCGCGGGGGGAGGGGGCACGCAGCTACACCTTC.

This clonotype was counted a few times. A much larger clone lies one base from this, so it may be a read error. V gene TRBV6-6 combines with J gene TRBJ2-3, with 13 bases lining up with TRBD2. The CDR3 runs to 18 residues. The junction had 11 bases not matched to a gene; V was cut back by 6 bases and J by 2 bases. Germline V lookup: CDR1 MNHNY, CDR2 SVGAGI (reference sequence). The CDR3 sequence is CASSLGLTSGRITDTQYF. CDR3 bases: TGTGCCAGCAGCTTGGGCTTGACTAGCGGGAGGATCACAGATACGCAGTATTTT.

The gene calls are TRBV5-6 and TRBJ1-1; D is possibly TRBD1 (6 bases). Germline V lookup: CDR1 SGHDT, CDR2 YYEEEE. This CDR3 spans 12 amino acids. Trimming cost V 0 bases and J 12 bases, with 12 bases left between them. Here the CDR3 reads CASSLATGETFF. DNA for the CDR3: TGTGCCAGCAGCTTGGCGACAGGAGAAACTTTCTTT.

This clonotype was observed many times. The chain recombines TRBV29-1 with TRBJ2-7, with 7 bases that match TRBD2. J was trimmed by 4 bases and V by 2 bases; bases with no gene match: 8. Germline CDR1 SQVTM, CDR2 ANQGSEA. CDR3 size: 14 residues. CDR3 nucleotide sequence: TGCAGCGTTGAATTCGGGGGGATTCAGTACGAGCAGTACTTC. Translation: CSVEFGGIQYEQYF.

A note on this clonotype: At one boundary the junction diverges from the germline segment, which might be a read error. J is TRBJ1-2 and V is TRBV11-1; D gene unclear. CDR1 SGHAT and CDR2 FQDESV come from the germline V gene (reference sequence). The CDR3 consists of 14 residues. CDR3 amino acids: CTSGSHGPLYGYTF. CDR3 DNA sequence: TGTACCAGCGGCTCACACGGCCCGCTCTATGGCTACACCTTC.

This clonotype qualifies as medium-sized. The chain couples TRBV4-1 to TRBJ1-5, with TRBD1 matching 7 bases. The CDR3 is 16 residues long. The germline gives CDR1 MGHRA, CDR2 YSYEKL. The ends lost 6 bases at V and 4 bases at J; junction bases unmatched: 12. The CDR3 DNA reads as TGCGCCAGCAGGTACTCCGTCGGGACAGAAAATCAGCCCCAGCATTTT. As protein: CASRYSVGTENQPQHF.

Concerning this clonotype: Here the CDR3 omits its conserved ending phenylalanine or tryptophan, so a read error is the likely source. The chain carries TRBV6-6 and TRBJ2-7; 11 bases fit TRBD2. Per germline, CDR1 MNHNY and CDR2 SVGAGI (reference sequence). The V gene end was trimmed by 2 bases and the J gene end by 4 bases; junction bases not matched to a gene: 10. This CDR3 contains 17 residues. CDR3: CASSYPLAGEREYEQYL. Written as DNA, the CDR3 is TGTGCCAGCAGTTACCCACTAGCGGGAGAGCGAGAATACGAGCAGTACTTG.

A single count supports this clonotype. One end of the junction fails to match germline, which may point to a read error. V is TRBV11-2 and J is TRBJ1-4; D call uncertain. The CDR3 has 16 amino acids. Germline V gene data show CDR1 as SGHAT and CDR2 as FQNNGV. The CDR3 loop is CASRLGSVGTNEKLFF. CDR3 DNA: TGTGCCAGCAGATTAGGGAGCGTAGGAACTAATGAAAAACTGTTTTTT.

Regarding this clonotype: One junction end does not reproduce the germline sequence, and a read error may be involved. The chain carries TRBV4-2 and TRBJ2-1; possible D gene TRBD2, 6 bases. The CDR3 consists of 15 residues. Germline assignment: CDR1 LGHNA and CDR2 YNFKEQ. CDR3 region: CASNQVPSVNNEQFF. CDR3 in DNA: TGTGCTAGCAACCAAGTACCTAGCGTGAACAATGAGCAGTTCTTC.

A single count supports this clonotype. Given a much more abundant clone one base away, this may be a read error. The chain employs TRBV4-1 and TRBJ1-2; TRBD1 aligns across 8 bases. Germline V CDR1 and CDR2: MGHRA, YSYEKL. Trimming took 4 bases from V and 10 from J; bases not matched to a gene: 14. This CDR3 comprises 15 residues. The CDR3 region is CASSRLGQGGDDYTF. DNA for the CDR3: TGCGCCAGCAGCCGATTAGGACAGGGAGGCGATGACTACACCTTC.

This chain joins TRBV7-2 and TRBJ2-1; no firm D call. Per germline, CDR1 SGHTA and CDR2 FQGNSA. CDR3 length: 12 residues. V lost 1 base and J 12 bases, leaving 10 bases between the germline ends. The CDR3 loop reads CASSLERTGQFF. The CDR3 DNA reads TGTGCCAGCAGCTTAGAGAGGACCGGGCAGTTCTTC. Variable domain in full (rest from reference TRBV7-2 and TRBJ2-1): GAGVSQSPSNKVTEKGKDVELRCDPISGHTALYWYRQSLGQGLEFLIYFQGNSAPDKSGLPSDRFSAERTGGSVSTLTIQRTQQEDSAVYLCASSLERTGQFFGPGTRLTVL.

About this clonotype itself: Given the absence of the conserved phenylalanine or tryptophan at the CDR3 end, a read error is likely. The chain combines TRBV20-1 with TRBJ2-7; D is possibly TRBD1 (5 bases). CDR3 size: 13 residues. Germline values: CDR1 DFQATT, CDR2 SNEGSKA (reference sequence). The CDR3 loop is CSAPRQWVGEQYL. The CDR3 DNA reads TGTAGTGCTCCCCGACAGTGGGTTGGCGAGCAGTACTTA.

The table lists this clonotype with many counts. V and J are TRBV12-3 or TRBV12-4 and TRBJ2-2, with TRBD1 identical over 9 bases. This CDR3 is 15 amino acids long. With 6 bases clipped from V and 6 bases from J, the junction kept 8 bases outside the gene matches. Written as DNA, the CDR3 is TGTGCCAGCAGGTCTGGACAGGGGAGATCCGGGGAGCTGTTTTTT. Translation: CASRSGQGRSGELFF.

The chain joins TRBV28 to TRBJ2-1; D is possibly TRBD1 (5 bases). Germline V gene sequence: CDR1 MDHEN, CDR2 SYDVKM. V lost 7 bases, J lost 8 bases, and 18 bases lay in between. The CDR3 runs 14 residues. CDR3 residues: CASKTPQGRYEQFF. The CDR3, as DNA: TGTGCCAGCAAAACCCCCCAGGGTCGGTATGAGCAGTTCTTC.

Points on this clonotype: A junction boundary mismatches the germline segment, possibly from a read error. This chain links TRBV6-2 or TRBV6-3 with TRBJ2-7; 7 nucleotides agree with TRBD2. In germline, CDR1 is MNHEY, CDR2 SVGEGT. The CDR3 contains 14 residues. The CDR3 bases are TGTGCCAGCAGTAGCGGGACCGCCCAGATGGAGCACTACTTC. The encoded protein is CASSSGTAQMEHYF.

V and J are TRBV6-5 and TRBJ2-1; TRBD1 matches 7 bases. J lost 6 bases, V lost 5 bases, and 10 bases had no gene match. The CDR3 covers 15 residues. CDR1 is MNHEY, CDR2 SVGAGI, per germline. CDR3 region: CASSPGQATPNEQFF. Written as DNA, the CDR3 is TGTGCCAGCAGTCCCGGACAGGCCACTCCCAATGAGCAGTTCTTC.

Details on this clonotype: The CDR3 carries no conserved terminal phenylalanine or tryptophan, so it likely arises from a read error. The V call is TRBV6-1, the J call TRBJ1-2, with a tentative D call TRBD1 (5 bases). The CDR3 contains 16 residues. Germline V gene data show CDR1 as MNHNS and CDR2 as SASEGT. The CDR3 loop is CASSEVGDRNNYGYTL. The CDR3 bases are TGTGCCAGTAGTGAAGTGGGGGACCGGAATAACTATGGCTACACCTTA.

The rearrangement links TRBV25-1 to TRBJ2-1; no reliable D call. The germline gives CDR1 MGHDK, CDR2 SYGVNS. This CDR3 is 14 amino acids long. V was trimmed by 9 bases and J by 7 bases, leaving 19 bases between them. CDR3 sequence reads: CASSISTLGNEQFF. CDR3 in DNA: TGTGCCAGTAGTATATCCACCCTAGGGAATGAGCAGTTCTTC.

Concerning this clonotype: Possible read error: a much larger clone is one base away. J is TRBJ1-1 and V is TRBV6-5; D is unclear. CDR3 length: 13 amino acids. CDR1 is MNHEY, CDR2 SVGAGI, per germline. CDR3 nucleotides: TGTGCCAGCAGTGGTCTAGTGAACACTGGAGCTTTCTTT. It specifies CASSGLVNTGAFF.